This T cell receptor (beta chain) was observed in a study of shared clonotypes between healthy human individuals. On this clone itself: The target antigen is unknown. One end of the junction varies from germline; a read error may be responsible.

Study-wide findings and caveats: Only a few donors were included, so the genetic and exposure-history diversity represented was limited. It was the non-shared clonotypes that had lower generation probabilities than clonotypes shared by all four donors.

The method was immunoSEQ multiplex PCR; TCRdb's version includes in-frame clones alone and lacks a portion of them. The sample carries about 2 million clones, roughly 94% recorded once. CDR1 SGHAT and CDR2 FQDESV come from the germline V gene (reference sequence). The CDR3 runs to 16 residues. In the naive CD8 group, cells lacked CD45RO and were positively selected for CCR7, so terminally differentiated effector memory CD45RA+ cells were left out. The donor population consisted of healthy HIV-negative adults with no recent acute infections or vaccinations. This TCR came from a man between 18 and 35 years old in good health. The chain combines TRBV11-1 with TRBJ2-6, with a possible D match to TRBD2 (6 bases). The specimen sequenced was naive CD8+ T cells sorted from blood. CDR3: CASSLAYDSGANVLTF. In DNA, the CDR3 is TGTGCCAGCAGCCTAGCGTATGACTCAGGGGCCAACGTCCTGACTTTC.